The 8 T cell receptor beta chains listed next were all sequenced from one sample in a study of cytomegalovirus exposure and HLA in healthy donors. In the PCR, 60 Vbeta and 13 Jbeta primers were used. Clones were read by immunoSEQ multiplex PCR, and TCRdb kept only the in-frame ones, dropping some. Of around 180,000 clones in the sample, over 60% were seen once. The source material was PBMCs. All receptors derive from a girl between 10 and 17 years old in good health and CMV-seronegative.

CDR3 loop: CASRTGQKAFF. DNA of the CDR3: TGTGCCAGCAGAACCGGACAGAAAGCTTTCTTT. This chain joins TRBV25-1 and TRBJ1-1, with D perhaps TRBD1 (6 bases). CDR3 length equals 11 residues. V dropped 6 bases and J dropped 9 bases, with 11 bases sitting between them. Germline V CDR1 and CDR2: MGHDK, SYGVNS.

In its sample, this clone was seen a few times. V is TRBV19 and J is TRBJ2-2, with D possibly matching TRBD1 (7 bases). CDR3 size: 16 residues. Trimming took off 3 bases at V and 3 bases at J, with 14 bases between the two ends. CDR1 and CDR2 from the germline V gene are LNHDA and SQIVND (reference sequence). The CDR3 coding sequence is TGTGCCAGTAGTATCCCGGCGGGGACAGACACCGGGGAGCTGTTTTTT. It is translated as CASSIPAGTDTGELFF. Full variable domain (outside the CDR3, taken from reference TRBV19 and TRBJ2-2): DGGITQSPKYLFRKEGQNVTLSCEQNLNHDAMYWYRQDPGQGLRLIYYSQIVNDFQKGDIAEGYSVSREKKESFPLTVTSAQKNPTAFYLCASSIPAGTDTGELFFGEGSRLTVL.

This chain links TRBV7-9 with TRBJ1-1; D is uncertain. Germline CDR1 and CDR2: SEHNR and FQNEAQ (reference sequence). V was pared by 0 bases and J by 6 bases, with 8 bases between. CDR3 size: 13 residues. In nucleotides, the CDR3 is TGTGCCAGCAGCTTAGCCGGGAGACCTGAAGCTTTCTTT. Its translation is CASSLAGRPEAFF.

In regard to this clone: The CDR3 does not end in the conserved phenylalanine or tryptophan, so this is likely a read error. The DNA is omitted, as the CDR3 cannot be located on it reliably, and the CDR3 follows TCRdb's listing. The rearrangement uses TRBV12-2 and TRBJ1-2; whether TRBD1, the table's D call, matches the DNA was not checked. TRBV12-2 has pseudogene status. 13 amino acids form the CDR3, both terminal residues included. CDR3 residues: CASRCQTPGQRIV.

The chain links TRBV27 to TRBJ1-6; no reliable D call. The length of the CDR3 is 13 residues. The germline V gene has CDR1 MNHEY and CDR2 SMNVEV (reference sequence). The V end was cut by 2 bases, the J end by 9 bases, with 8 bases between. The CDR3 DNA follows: TGTGCCAGCAGTTTAAACAGTCTTTCACCCCTCCACTTT. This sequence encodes CASSLNSLSPLHF.

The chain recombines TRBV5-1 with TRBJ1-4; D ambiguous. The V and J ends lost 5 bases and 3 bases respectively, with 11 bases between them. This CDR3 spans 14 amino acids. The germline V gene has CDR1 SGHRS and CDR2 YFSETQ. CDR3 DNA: TGCGCCAGCAGGGCCGGCGGATCTAATGAAAAACTGTTTTTT. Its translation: CASRAGGSNEKLFF. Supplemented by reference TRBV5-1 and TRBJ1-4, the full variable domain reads KAGVTQTPRYLIKTRGQQVTLSCSPISGHRSVSWYQQTPGQGLQFLFEYFSETQRNKGNFPGRFSGRQFSNSRSEMNVSTLELGDSALYLCASRAGGSNEKLFFGSGTQLSVL.

The CDR3 DNA reads as TGTGCCAGCAGTGATACGGGAGCCACTGAAGCTTTCTTT. As protein: CASSDTGATEAFF. The gene calls are TRBV6-4 and TRBJ1-1; the D is unclear. V lost 3 bases and J 4 bases, leaving 9 bases between the germline ends. Germline-derived CDR1 and CDR2 are MRHNA and SNTAGT. The CDR3 sequence is 13 residues long.

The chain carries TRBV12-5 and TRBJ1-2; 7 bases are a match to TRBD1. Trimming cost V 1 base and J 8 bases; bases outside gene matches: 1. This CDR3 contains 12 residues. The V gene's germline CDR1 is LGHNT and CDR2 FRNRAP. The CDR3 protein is CASGLGQGGYTF. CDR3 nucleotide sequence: TGTGCTAGTGGTTTGGGACAGGGCGGCTACACCTTC.